A selection of T cell receptor beta chains follows, all from one sample in a study of OX40 agonist ivuxolimab in advanced cancers. The protocol was immunoSEQ multiplex PCR, while the TCRdb copy is restricted to in-frame clones and leaves out a portion. The table records about 67,000 clones, roughly 84% of them present only once. The specimen comprised CD4+ or CD8+ T cells sorted from blood, sampled in a trial of the OX40 agonist ivuxolimab. These receptors all come from an adult with an advanced solid tumor such as melanoma, head and neck, liver or kidney cancer. CDR3s include the opening cysteine and the closing phenylalanine or tryptophan. The D gene is left open where the match is weak. Size values are once, few and many counts, or a class for expanded clones, and some rows have none.

.	.	TRBV28	TRBJ2-7	CASSSGPSYEQYF	TGTGCCAGCAGTAGTGGGCCCTCCTACGAGCAGTACTTC
.	TRBD1	TRBV7-3	TRBJ1-1	CASSLNGGQGDTEAFF	TGTGCCAGCAGCTTGAACGGGGGACAGGGGGACACTGAAGCTTTCTTT
.	.	TRBV5-4	TRBJ1-4	CASSLDGTTNEKLFF	TGTGCCAGCAGCCTCGACGGAACAACTAATGAAAAACTGTTTTTT
.	TRBD1	TRBV14	TRBJ1-1	CASSQAGTGDADTEAFF	TGTGCCAGCAGCCAAGCCGGGACAGGGGACGCGGACACTGAAGCTTTCTTT
.	TRBD2	TRBV6-5	TRBJ2-7	CASSSHGGGSYEQYF	TGTGCCAGCAGTTCCCACGGGGGGGGCTCCTACGAGCAGTACTTC
.	.	TRBV9	TRBJ2-3	CASSPSRGGRTDTQYF	TGTGCCAGCAGCCCAAGCCGTGGCGGACGCACAGATACGCAGTATTTT
.	TRBD1	TRBV6-1	TRBJ2-5	CASTRDSQETQYF	TGTGCCAGCACCCGGGACAGCCAAGAGACCCAGTACTTC
.	.	TRBV29-1	TRBJ2-1	CSVEGGRSSYNEQFF	TGCAGCGTTGAAGGAGGGCGCAGCTCCTACAATGAGCAGTTCTTC
once	TRBD1	TRBV5-1	TRBJ2-7	CASSTDRGGPYEQYF	TGCGCCAGCAGCACGGACAGGGGGGGCCCCTACGAGCAGTACTTC
.	TRBD2	TRBV29-1	TRBJ2-5	CSVEAAGDVETQYF	TGCAGCGTTGAGGCAGCGGGAGATGTGGAGACCCAGTACTTC
.	TRBD1	TRBV19	TRBJ1-2	CASSDRDRAYGYTF	TGTGCCAGTAGTGACCGGGACAGAGCCTATGGCTACACCTTC
.	.	TRBV5-1	TRBJ1-2	CASSQRTANYGYTF	TGCGCCAGCAGCCAACGGACAGCTAACTATGGCTACACCTTC
.	TRBD2	TRBV19	TRBJ2-2	CASSGGTSGTGELFF	TGTGCCAGTAGTGGAGGGACTAGCGGAACCGGGGAGCTGTTTTTT
.	TRBD2	TRBV10-3	TRBJ2-1	CAIRNSGSSYNEQFF	TGTGCCATCAGGAATAGCGGGAGCTCCTACAATGAGCAGTTCTTC
.	.	TRBV25-1	TRBJ2-7	CASSGTIARAEQYF	TGTGCCAGCAGCGGGACAATCGCCCGCGCCGAGCAGTACTTC
.	.	TRBV5-1	TRBJ1-1	CASSELPWGNTEAFF	TGCGCCAGCAGCGAACTCCCCTGGGGGAACACTGAAGCTTTCTTT
.	TRBD1	TRBV27	TRBJ2-7	CASSRDRGLYEQYF	TGTGCCAGCAGCCGGGACAGGGGGCTTTACGAGCAGTACTTC
once	.	TRBV9	TRBJ1-2	CASSPRRLLNYGYTF	TGTGCCAGCAGCCCCCGGCGTCTACTAAACTATGGCTACACCTTC
.	.	TRBV30	TRBJ2-3	CAWSVGGTWRTDTQYF	TGTGCCTGGAGTGTTGGTGGGACATGGCGCACAGATACGCAGTATTTT
.	TRBD1	TRBV19	TRBJ1-1	CASSSFMTGAAEAFF	TGTGCCAGTAGTTCCTTCATGACAGGGGCCGCTGAAGCTTTCTTT
.	.	TRBV18	TRBJ2-6	CASSQASGANVLTF	TGTGCCAGCTCACAGGCCTCTGGGGCCAACGTCCTGACTTTC
few	.	TRBV10-2	TRBJ2-7	CASSMGRTGEQYF	TGCGCCAGCAGTATGGGACGTACCGGGGAGCAGTACTTC